Presented here are 13 T cell receptor beta chains from one specimen sequenced in a study of vaccination and CD4 T cells after COVID-19. An Oncomine TCR Beta short-read assay was used to sequence the DNA from cultured CD4+ T cells. One entry per CDR3 protein results from TCRdb running MiXCR on the PCR reads. This repertoire shows about 20,000 distinct CDR3 sequences, about 50% found once; its top ten account for 6% to 7.5%. This sample's treatment: approximately 9-day PBMC culture with coronavirus spike peptide pools or control peptides (ViraFEST assay). Their antigen targets remain unknown. Sequenced material: CD4+ T cells from blood, cultured in vitro. The source is a human donor who had recovered from COVID-19.

The V gene is TRBV11-3, the J gene TRBJ1-1, with D unclear. Germline CDR1 SGHNT, CDR2 YENEEA. The length of the CDR3 is 16 residues. V lost 0 bases to trimming and J lost 5 bases, with 16 bases between them. The CDR3 loop reads CASSLDGWGGRTEAFF. CDR3 nucleotides: TGTGCCAGCAGCTTAGATGGGTGGGGAGGGCGAACTGAAGCTTTCTTT.

The J gene is TRBJ2-5, the V gene TRBV11-3, with D perhaps being TRBD1 or TRBD2 (6 bases each). Germline CDR1 SGHNT, CDR2 YENEEA. With 4 bases removed from V and 5 bases from J, the gap between germline ends came to 26 bases. The CDR3 is 18 residues long. The CDR3 region is CASSSPPYGGSRVETQYF. The CDR3, as DNA: TGTGCCAGCAGCTCCCCGCCGTACGGGGGCTCTCGCGTGGAGACCCAGTACTTC.

Here the CDR3 reads CASSQGGGYTF. DNA of the CDR3: TGTGCCAGCAGCCAGGGGGGTGGCTACACCTTC. This rearrangement joins TRBV7-8 to TRBJ1-2; 7 bases match TRBD1. The CDR3 spans 11 residues. CDR1 and CDR2 from the germline V gene are SGHVS and FQNEAQ. The J segment lost 7 bases and the V segment lost 5 bases, leaving 1 base of the junction unmatched.

The chain is built from TRBV27 and TRBJ1-4; tentative D call: TRBD1 (5 bases). Trimming removed 5 bases at V and 8 bases at J, with 12 bases between. Germline V gives CDR1 MNHEY, CDR2 SMNVEV (reference sequence). The CDR3 totals 13 residues. The DNA of the CDR3 is TGTGCCAGCAGTCTCCGGGGCTCCGAAAAACTGTTTTTT. As protein: CASSLRGSEKLFF.

This clonotype was seen only a few times. This rearrangement joins TRBV10-2 to TRBJ1-2, with D possibly TRBD1 on 6 matching bases. Trimming took 3 bases from V and 3 from J, leaving 14 bases between them. This CDR3 has 15 amino acids. In germline, CDR1 is WSHSY, CDR2 SAAADI. The CDR3 sequence: CASSDPVPGDYGYTF. For the CDR3, the DNA is TGCGCCAGCAGTGACCCCGTGCCAGGGGACTATGGCTACACCTTC.

This chain links TRBV7-2 with TRBJ2-6; either TRBD1 or TRBD2 may supply D (5 bases each). V lost 4 bases to trimming and J lost 1 base, with 17 bases between them. CDR3 length: 18 residues. CDR1 and CDR2 from the germline V gene are SGHTA and FQGNSA. As DNA, the CDR3 is TGTGCCAGCAGCTCCTCATCCGGGACCCTGTCTGGGGCCAACGTCCTGACTTTC. It specifies CASSSSSGTLSGANVLTF.

The J gene is TRBJ1-2, the V gene TRBV6-5; D remains unclear. The ends were cut back, 0 bases at V and 7 bases at J, with 12 bases in the middle. Per germline, CDR1 MNHEY and CDR2 SVGAGI. The CDR3 totals 14 residues. This chain's CDR3 is CASSYSRQSGGYTF. As DNA, the CDR3 is TGTGCCAGCAGTTACTCTCGCCAGTCCGGTGGCTACACCTTC.

J is TRBJ1-1 and V is TRBV27; D ambiguous. The CDR3 covers 15 residues. Between the trimmed V and J ends, which lost 0 bases and 4 bases, there was a span of 12 bases. CDR1 and CDR2 (germline): MNHEY, SMNVEV (reference sequence). The CDR3 nucleotides read TGTGCCAGCAGTTTATCAGTGTCGGGGAGCACTGAAGCTTTCTTT. As protein: CASSLSVSGSTEAFF.

The chain uses TRBV27 and TRBJ2-1, with 8 positions matching TRBD2. The ends lost 0 bases at V and 10 bases at J; junction bases unmatched: 11. The CDR3 sequence is 16 residues long. The germline V gene encodes CDR1 MNHEY and CDR2 SMNVEV (reference sequence). The CDR3 is CASSLSTGRAVREQFF. The DNA for the CDR3 is TGTGCCAGCAGTTTATCGACCGGGAGGGCCGTTAGGGAGCAGTTCTTC.

The V and J genes are TRBV11-2 and TRBJ2-5; TRBD2 agrees at 12 bases. This CDR3 spans 16 amino acids. Per germline, CDR1 SGHAT and CDR2 FQNNGV. V lost 0 bases and J lost 5; bases outside the gene matches: 4. This CDR3 is CASSLDPGLAGETQYF. The DNA of the CDR3 is TGTGCCAGCAGCTTAGATCCCGGACTAGCGGGGGAGACCCAGTACTTC.

The gene calls are TRBV11-3 and TRBJ2-5; D remains unclear. V shed 5 bases and J shed 1 base, with 14 bases lying between them. In germline, CDR1 is SGHNT, CDR2 YENEEA. The CDR3 contains 15 residues. The DNA of the CDR3 is TGTGCCAGCAGCAGTAGGGTCGGATTCCAAGAGACCCAGTACTTC. Translated, it gives CASSSRVGFQETQYF.

This chain uses TRBV27 with TRBJ1-2; 7 bases match TRBD1. V shed 5 bases and J 3 bases; nucleotides not matched to a gene: 6. Germline CDR1 is MNHEY and CDR2 is SMNVEV (reference sequence). This CDR3 has 14 amino acids. The chain's CDR3 is CASSALTGYYGYTF. In DNA, the CDR3 is TGTGCCAGCAGTGCCTTGACAGGGTACTATGGCTACACCTTC.

The chain links TRBV15 to TRBJ2-3; 11 nucleotides match TRBD2. The CDR3 is made up of 16 amino acids. Trimming took 5 bases from V and 1 from J; bases not matched to a gene: 5. CDR1 and CDR2 from the germline V gene are LNHNV and YYDKDF (reference sequence). The CDR3 protein is CATSLRLAGRTDTQYF. In DNA, the CDR3 is TGTGCCACCAGCCTCCGACTAGCGGGACGCACAGATACGCAGTATTTT.